A single TCR beta chain is shown here with its context. This clonotype showed up just a few times. No cognate antigen has been identified for it. Base qualities are not at hand, and no much larger clone is one base apart. The data are from a study of T-cell memory formation after mild COVID-19 (dated by TCRdb to the early 2020s). About the study as a whole: TCR sequence clusters from the two donors were found to be largely donor specific. Two young, previously healthy adult volunteers made up the cohort, one male and one female. T-cell clones expanding and contracting after mild COVID-19 in a couple of donors were tracked by longitudinal TCRalpha and TCRbeta repertoire sequencing.

Study-wide findings and limitations: The second-wave clones that peaked on day 37 were not confirmed to be SARS-CoV-2 specific. Balanced CD4/CD8 phenotypes were observed for clones contracting from day 15 to 85, whereas a bias towards CD4+ was observed for a second wave of clones expanding from day 15 to 37. Contracting CD4+ clones were found mainly in CM and EM memory subsets, while CD8+ clones were enriched in EMRA. The study covered only a couple of mild cases, and larger cohorts including severe cases with pre-infection samples were considered necessary. Some responding clones were detected in pre-infection memory, suggesting pre-existing cross-reactive memory T cells joined the SARS-CoV-2 response.

The germline V gene (reference sequence) gives CDR1 as SEHNR and CDR2 as FQNEAQ. V gives up 2 bases and J gives up 2 bases, and the segment between their germline ends measures 10 bases. The CDR3 covers 16 residues, taking in both the cysteine and the phenylalanine. The retained sequence is limited to the CDR3, 48 bases, with the frame set at the first base. Sequencing took place on an Illumina NovaSeq 6000. cDNA libraries for TCRalpha and TCRbeta were prepared by 5'RACE using constant-segment primers, with sample barcodes and unique molecular identifiers added. Trizol reagent was used to extract RNA from every sample. Library amplification was performed in two PCR steps, and a second sample barcode and Illumina TruSeq adapters were introduced in the second step. Sequencing of libraries was performed on an Illumina NovaSeq with 2 x 150 bp paired-end reads. The source study handled its data this way. Demultiplexing of reads and collapsing into UMI-guided consensus sequences were performed with migec v1.2.7. With mixcr v2.1.11, UMI consensuses were aligned to TRA and TRB V and J templates and assembled into clonotypes. Clonotypes were classified as expanded or contracted when called significant by both edgeR and NoisET, with noise models trained on biological replicates. For edgeR calls, a false discovery rate-adjusted p below 0.01 and a log2 fold-change threshold of 1 were applied. PCA with hierarchical clustering of max-normalized trajectories of the 1000 most abundant clonotypes was used as exploratory dynamics analysis. Separately sequenced CD4+ and CD8+ repertoires were used to assign a CD4 or CD8 phenotype to each responding clone. TCRdb took the public reads, trimmed them with fastp at Q25, ran MiXCR for clone calling and kept in-frame beta chains. Each CDR3 protein gets just one entry, which takes the most common genes and DNA from the rows behind it. The authors' filters were not applied to this entry. The sample yields hundreds of thousands of distinct CDR3 sequences; approximately 29% were counted once. The ten largest account for around an eighth of the sample.

Ficoll-Paque density gradient centrifugation was the method used to isolate PBMCs. This receptor was obtained from an adult woman who had mild COVID-19 (a few samples of this study predate the infection). The sample titles of this study are shuffled in the database, so cell type and time point are left out; the donor was told from shared clones. The receptor chain draws on TRBV7-9 and TRBJ2-6; a tentative D call is TRBD1 (5 bases match). The sample was PBMCs or a T cell subset sorted from them (not recorded which). The CDR3 region reads CASSLYQGAGANVLTF. At the DNA level, the sequence is TGTGCCAGCAGCTTATATCAGGGTGCTGGGGCCAACGTCCTGACTTTC.